This record concerns one T cell receptor (beta chain) sequence. This clone was detected only a few times. The clone's antigen remains unknown. Gene names, together with germline sequences, are murine for this receptor. The sequence runs out 4 residues before the end of the CDR3; the remainder is reconstructed from the germline J gene. This entry belongs to a study of CD8+ T cells in alopecia areata (dated by TCRdb to 2017 to 2018). About the full investigation: Skin from C3H/HeJ donors aged about 6-13 months with spontaneous alopecia was grafted onto female C3H/HeJ recipients aged roughly 7-11 weeks. Scalp clonality was compared across normal scalp (n=4), patchy alopecia areata scalp (n=8), and alopecia totalis/universalis scalp (n=8). To study T cell clonal expansion in alopecia areata, the researchers applied high-throughput TCRbeta sequencing to both the C3H/HeJ mouse model and human patients. Human TCRbeta sequencing covered scalp tissue and sorted CD4+ and CD8+ peripheral blood T cells from patchy and totalis/universalis alopecia areata patients and healthy controls. RNA came from the PAXgene miRNA kit for fixed scalp, the miRNeasy kit for PBMCs, and the RNeasy kit for mouse skin. TCRbeta CDR3 regions were amplified by immunoSEQ multiplex PCR with 35 Vbeta forward and 13 Jbeta reverse primers.

General conclusions and limits of the study: Resident alphabeta T cells in normal human skin are also sequenced, complicating scalp TCR repertoire analysis, unlike mouse skin dominated by gammadelta T cells. Lesional scalp, especially in alopecia totalis/universalis, showed higher clonality and more expanded CD8+ clones than normal scalp, suggesting antigenic drive. Shared TCR sequences between patients were less evident than in mice, which may be partly attributable to HLA diversity in the patient population.

The CDR3, from cysteine to phenylalanine, totals 14 residues. Sequencing covers 30 bases of the CDR3, shown here with the frame starting at base 1. The germline V gene supplies CDR1 NSHNY and CDR2 SYGAGN. Cells from pooled mouse cutaneous lymph nodes were stained for CD4, CD8alpha, NKG2D, NKG2ACE and other markers and then sorted on a BD Influx. Library generation was performed with the immunoSEQ multiplex PCR assay. To provide template for TCR sequencing, every sample had RNA extracted and reverse transcribed into cDNA. First-strand cDNA was synthesized with SuperScript III using a 2:1 mix of oligo-dT and random hexamers. Amplification bias was assessed with a synthetic immune receptor repertoire, and residual bias was removed computationally. Sequencing of the libraries was done on Illumina HiSeq using 60 bp reads that spanned the CDR3 and were read from J toward V. The paper's data handling went like this. Raw reads were preprocessed to remove errors, and CDR3 was defined by IMGT conventions from the conserved cysteine to phenylalanine. Clonality was computed by normalizing Shannon entropy by log2 of the number of productive unique TCRs and subtracting the result from 1. Whether scalp clones were CD4 or CD8 was inferred by matching scalp TCRbeta sequences against CD4 and CD8 repertoires sorted from blood. TCRdb mirrors the immuneACCESS table, restricted to in-frame sequences. Some clones are absent from its copies; in checked studies, under half trace to an unresolved V gene, and the reason for the others is unknown. V, J and clone size are those of that table, while D and trimming were read from the DNA. For this sample, 200,000 to 300,000 clones are listed, none of them singletons. The ten largest clonotypes hold around 1.2% of the sample.

The chain joins TRBV13-1 to TRBJ2-7; 8 junctional bases match TRBD2. The sequenced sample was CD4+ T cells sorted from a lymph node. The clonotype originates from a C3H/HeJ mouse with alopecia areata. For this strain, the MHC haplotype is H2-k. The CDR3 bases that were read are TGTGCCAGCAGTGAAAGGACTGGGACTTAT. Protein translation: CASSERTGTY. The entire CDR3 is CASSERTGTYEQYF.